What follows are 9 T cell receptor beta chains derived from one specimen sequenced in a study of blood T cell repertoires in COVID-19. The protocol was immunoSEQ multiplex PCR, while the TCRdb copy is restricted to in-frame clones and leaves out a portion. The sample lists 80,000 to 100,000 clones, around 88% seen once, with approximately 2% in the top ten. Sequencing input: peripheral blood. The origin of the receptors is a man aged 45 to 65 with COVID-19, enrolled during active disease.

The rearrangement links TRBV2 to TRBJ2-3, with 10 bases matching TRBD2. The CDR3 runs to 15 residues. CDR1 and CDR2 (germline): SNHLY, FYNNEI. J gave up 5 bases and V 3 bases, and 5 bases lay outside the gene matches. CDR3 sequence (DNA): TGTGCCAGCAGTGAGCGGACTAGCGGAGGAGATACGCAGTATTTT. It specifies CASSERTSGGDTQYF.

The rearrangement joins TRBV4-2 to TRBJ2-1; 9 nucleotides align to TRBD2. J lost 8 bases, V lost 3 bases, and 5 bases had no gene match. CDR1 LGHNA and CDR2 YNFKEQ come from the germline V gene. The CDR3 covers 14 residues. As DNA, the CDR3 is TGTGCCAGCAGCCAGCGCGGGGGGGCCGATGAGCAGTTCTTC. Protein sequence: CASSQRGGADEQFF.

CDR3 bases: TGTGCCAGTAGTAGGACAGCTAGCAATCAGCCCCAGCATTTT. Translated: CASSRTASNQPQHF. The J gene is TRBJ1-5, the V gene TRBV19; tentatively, D is TRBD1 (6 bases). V was pared by 4 bases and J by 0 bases, with 7 bases between. The CDR3 is 14 residues long. Germline-derived CDR1 and CDR2 are LNHDA and SQIVND (reference sequence).

The rearrangement uses TRBV5-8 and TRBJ2-7; no clear D. Germline CDR1 SGHTS, CDR2 YDEGEE. The ends were cut back, 2 bases at V and 6 bases at J, with 12 bases in the middle. The CDR3 spans 13 residues. CDR3 sequence (DNA): TGTGCCAGCAGCTTCGGTCGAGGTGGCGAGCAGTACTTC. As protein: CASSFGRGGEQYF.

CDR3 in amino acids: CASSVRQGASYNEQFF. CDR3 DNA sequence: TGTGCCAGCAGTGTAAGACAGGGGGCCTCCTACAATGAGCAGTTCTTC. The rearrangement joins TRBV6-1 to TRBJ2-1; 10 nucleotides agree with TRBD1. The CDR3 is made up of 16 amino acids. With 4 bases clipped from V and 0 bases from J, the junction kept 3 bases outside the gene matches. The germline gives CDR1 MNHNS, CDR2 SASEGT.

This chain uses TRBV18 with TRBJ1-1, with D tentatively TRBD1 (5 bases). Germline assignment: CDR1 KGHSH and CDR2 LQKENI. This CDR3 comprises 14 residues. V was pared by 3 bases and J by 1 base, with 9 bases between. CDR3 amino acids: CASSPSGANTEAFF. The CDR3, as DNA: TGTGCCAGCTCACCGTCTGGGGCGAACACTGAAGCTTTCTTT. Using reference TRBV18 and TRBJ1-1 for the parts outside the CDR3, the full variable domain is NAGVMQNPRHLVRRRGQEARLRCSPMKGHSHVYWYRQLPEEGLKFMVYLQKENIIDESGMPKERFSAEFPKEGPSILRIQQVVRGDSAAYFCASSPSGANTEAFFGQGTRLTVV.

The sample holds a few counts of this clone. This chain uses TRBV15 with TRBJ1-2; 8 nucleotides agree with TRBD1. V was pared by 3 bases and J by 4 bases, with 4 bases of the junction left unmatched. Germline CDR1 LNHNV, CDR2 YYDKDF (reference sequence). This CDR3 spans 14 amino acids. The CDR3 bases are TGTGCCACCAGCAGCGCTACAGGGGGCTATGGCTACACCTTC. Encoded protein: CATSSATGGYGYTF.

The genes are TRBV10-1 and TRBJ2-7; 7 nucleotides line up with TRBD1. This CDR3 comprises 13 residues. V shed 10 bases and J 1 base; nucleotides not matched to a gene: 7. The V gene's germline CDR1 is WNHNN and CDR2 SYGVQD (reference sequence). The CDR3 DNA reads as TGCGCCATCGGACAGGTCCCATCCTACGAGCAGTACTTC. This sequence encodes CAIGQVPSYEQYF.

This chain connects TRBV10-3 to TRBJ2-2; 8 bases agree with TRBD2. The junction had 9 bases not matched to a gene; V was cut back by 2 bases and J by 4 bases. Germline lookup yields CDR1 ENHRY and CDR2 SYGVKD. This CDR3 spans 17 amino acids. The CDR3 sequence: CAISESRARGGTGELFF. For the CDR3, the DNA is TGTGCCATCAGTGAGAGCAGGGCTCGGGGGGGCACCGGGGAGCTGTTTTTT.